This T cell receptor beta chain was sequenced for a study of blood T cell repertoires in COVID-19. For the study at large: The United States, Italy and Spain supplied acute and convalescent COVID-19 samples.

Assay: immunoSEQ multiplex PCR; the TCRdb copy retains only in-frame clones and omits some. The sample consists of approximately 50,000 clones, approximately 75% of them appearing once. Sequenced input: peripheral blood. This sequence originates from a man in his fifties or sixties with COVID-19, enrolled during active disease.

Here the CDR3 reads CASVHRGHYGYTF. The CDR3 DNA reads TGTGCCAGCGTCCACAGGGGGCACTATGGCTACACCTTC. The chain is built from TRBV6-5 and TRBJ1-2; 9 bases fit TRBD1. This CDR3 contains 13 residues. CDR1 and CDR2 from the germline V gene are MNHEY and SVGAGI. The junction had 4 bases not matched to a gene; V was cut back by 8 bases and J by 3 bases.